The text below deals with one T cell receptor (beta chain). Compared with germline, one end of the junction differs, possibly owing to a read error. This entry belongs to a study of cytomegalovirus exposure and HLA in healthy donors. The protocol was immunoSEQ multiplex PCR, while the TCRdb copy is restricted to in-frame clones and leaves out a portion. The sample lists 80,000 or so clones, roughly 94% occurring once. It was the approximately 110-subject validation cohort, separate from the roughly 700-subject first cohort, to which the donors belonged. Germline V lookup: CDR1 SGHTA, CDR2 FQGNSA. There are 15 residues in the CDR3.

This sequence was found in a woman in her late teens or twenties in good health and CMV-seronegative. The V call is TRBV7-2, the J call TRBJ2-7; 16 bases map to TRBD2. Sequenced material: PBMCs. The DNA of the CDR3 is TGTGCCAGCAGCTCTCCCGGGACTAGCGGGAGGGCCCTCAGATTC. Translation gives CASSSPGTSGRALRF.